Listed below are T cell receptor beta chains from one sample, sequenced in a study of OX40 agonist ivuxolimab in advanced cancers. Assay used: immunoSEQ multiplex PCR; TCRdb lists only in-frame clones, some missing. Here the sample spans tens of thousands of clones, more than 70% being singletons. The input for sequencing was CD4+ or CD8+ T cells sorted from blood, taken in a trial of the OX40 agonist ivuxolimab. The receptors stem from an adult with an advanced solid tumor such as melanoma, head and neck, liver or kidney cancer. CDR3s include the opening cysteine and the closing phenylalanine or tryptophan. The D gene is left open where the match is weak. The size field is filled for only some rows; it gives once, few, many or a size class.

CASSLNRAGETQYF,TGTGCCAGCAGCTTAAACAGGGCGGGAGAGACCCAGTACTTC,.,few,TRBV7-9,TRBJ2-5
CASSSITGTRRDTQYF,TGTGCCAGCAGCTCGATTACCGGGACTAGAAGAGATACGCAGTATTTT,TRBD2,.,TRBV5-5,TRBJ2-3
CASSLAGSANTEAFF,TGCGCCAGCAGCTTGGCCGGGTCCGCGAACACTGAAGCTTTCTTT,.,.,TRBV5-1,TRBJ1-1
CASSSSRGEGEKLFF,TGTGCCAGCAGCTCGTCGAGGGGAGAGGGAGAAAAACTGTTTTTT,.,.,TRBV28,TRBJ1-4
CASSSQEVSSGNTIYF,TGTGCCAGCAGTTCTCAAGAAGTCAGCTCTGGAAACACCATATATTTT,.,.,TRBV28,TRBJ1-3
CASSLPGEWDSPLHF,TGTGCCAGCAGCTTACCAGGGGAATGGGATTCACCCCTCCACTTT,.,.,TRBV5-4,TRBJ1-6
CASSARGAQETQYF,TGCGCCAGCAGCGCGCGGGGGGCCCAAGAGACCCAGTACTTC,TRBD2,.,TRBV5-1,TRBJ2-5
CASSPRATNEKLFF,TGCGCCAGCAGTCCACGGGCAACTAATGAAAAACTGTTTTTT,.,once,TRBV5-1,TRBJ1-4
CASSQGSLQYF,TGTGCCAGCAGCCAAGGGTCCCTGCAGTACTTC,.,.,TRBV14,TRBJ2-7
CASSERTAMLLAKNIQYF,TGTGCCAGCAGTGAGAGGACAGCTATGTTGTTAGCCAAAAACATTCAGTACTTC,.,.,TRBV2,TRBJ2-4
CAIMDGGGASTDTQYF,TGTGCCATCATGGATGGTGGGGGGGCTAGCACAGATACGCAGTATTTT,.,.,TRBV10-3,TRBJ2-3
CASSEGAWYNEQFF,TGTGCCAGCAGTGAGGGAGCGTGGTACAATGAGCAGTTCTTC,.,.,TRBV2,TRBJ2-1
CASSPVGLALVYEQYF,TGTGCCAGCAGCCCCGTTGGACTGGCACTCGTCTACGAGCAGTACTTC,.,.,TRBV27,TRBJ2-7
CASSLASGGQPQHF,TGTGCCAGCAGCTTAGCGTCAGGGGGGCAGCCCCAGCATTTT,TRBD1,.,TRBV7-2,TRBJ1-5
CASSVRDSYGYTF,TGTGCCAGCAGCGTCCGGGACAGCTATGGCTACACCTTC,TRBD1,.,TRBV9,TRBJ1-2
CASSEALGRVRETQYF,TGTGCCAGCAGTGAAGCGCTTGGCAGGGTACGGGAGACCCAGTACTTC,.,.,TRBV2,TRBJ2-5
CASSYSGAKYNEQFF,TGTGCCAGTAGTTACAGCGGGGCCAAGTACAATGAGCAGTTCTTC,TRBD2,.,TRBV19,TRBJ2-1
CASSPARSGGELFF,TGTGCCAGCAGCCCGGCCCGGTCCGGCGGGGAGCTGTTTTTT,.,.,TRBV11-1,TRBJ2-2
CASSPSRTTEAFF,TGTGCCAGCTCACCTTCCAGGACCACTGAAGCTTTCTTT,.,once,TRBV18,TRBJ1-1
CASSYSGTANEKLFF,TGTGCCAGCAGTTACTCCGGGACAGCTAATGAAAAACTGTTTTTT,TRBD1,once,TRBV6-6,TRBJ1-4
CTSSQQKSGTDTQYF,TGCACCAGCAGCCAACAGAAGTCAGGCACAGATACGCAGTATTTT,.,.,TRBV1,TRBJ2-3
CATGAAGSYEQYF,TGTGCCACCGGGGCCGCTGGCTCCTACGAGCAGTACTTC,.,.,TRBV19,TRBJ2-7
CASRLDSYEQYF,TGTGCCAGCAGGTTAGACAGCTACGAGCAGTACTTC,.,.,TRBV6-1,TRBJ2-7
CATTQGDTEAFF,TGTGCCACTACACAGGGAGACACTGAAGCTTTCTTT,.,.,TRBV6-6,TRBJ1-1
CASSMGQVSTDTQYF,TGTGCCAGTAGTATGGGACAGGTCAGCACAGATACGCAGTATTTT,TRBD1,.,TRBV19,TRBJ2-3
CASSNLEGRETQYF,TGTGCCAGCAGTAACTTGGAGGGACGGGAGACCCAGTACTTC,.,.,TRBV27,TRBJ2-5
CASSPSGAFF,TGTGCCAGCAGCCCGAGTGGAGCTTTCTTT,.,.,TRBV6-5,TRBJ1-1
CASSPLRGKDRVVTGELFF,TGTGCCAGCAGCCCACTTCGCGGCAAGGACAGGGTTGTCACCGGGGAGCTGTTTTTT,TRBD1,.,TRBV13,TRBJ2-2
CASSFPVIPGSEQFF,TGTGCCAGCAGCTTCCCGGTCATTCCCGGAAGTGAGCAGTTCTTC,.,.,TRBV5-8,TRBJ2-1
CASSQVKGTTRETQYF,TGCGCCAGCAGCCAAGTCAAAGGGACAACGCGGGAGACCCAGTACTTC,.,.,TRBV4-1,TRBJ2-5
CASSPQGSGRGNEQFF,TGTGCCAGCAGTCCCCAGGGAAGCGGGAGGGGGAATGAGCAGTTCTTC,TRBD2,once,TRBV27,TRBJ2-1
CASSLGRGQETQYF,TGTGCCAGCAGTTTGGGGCGGGGGCAAGAGACCCAGTACTTC,TRBD2,.,TRBV27,TRBJ2-5